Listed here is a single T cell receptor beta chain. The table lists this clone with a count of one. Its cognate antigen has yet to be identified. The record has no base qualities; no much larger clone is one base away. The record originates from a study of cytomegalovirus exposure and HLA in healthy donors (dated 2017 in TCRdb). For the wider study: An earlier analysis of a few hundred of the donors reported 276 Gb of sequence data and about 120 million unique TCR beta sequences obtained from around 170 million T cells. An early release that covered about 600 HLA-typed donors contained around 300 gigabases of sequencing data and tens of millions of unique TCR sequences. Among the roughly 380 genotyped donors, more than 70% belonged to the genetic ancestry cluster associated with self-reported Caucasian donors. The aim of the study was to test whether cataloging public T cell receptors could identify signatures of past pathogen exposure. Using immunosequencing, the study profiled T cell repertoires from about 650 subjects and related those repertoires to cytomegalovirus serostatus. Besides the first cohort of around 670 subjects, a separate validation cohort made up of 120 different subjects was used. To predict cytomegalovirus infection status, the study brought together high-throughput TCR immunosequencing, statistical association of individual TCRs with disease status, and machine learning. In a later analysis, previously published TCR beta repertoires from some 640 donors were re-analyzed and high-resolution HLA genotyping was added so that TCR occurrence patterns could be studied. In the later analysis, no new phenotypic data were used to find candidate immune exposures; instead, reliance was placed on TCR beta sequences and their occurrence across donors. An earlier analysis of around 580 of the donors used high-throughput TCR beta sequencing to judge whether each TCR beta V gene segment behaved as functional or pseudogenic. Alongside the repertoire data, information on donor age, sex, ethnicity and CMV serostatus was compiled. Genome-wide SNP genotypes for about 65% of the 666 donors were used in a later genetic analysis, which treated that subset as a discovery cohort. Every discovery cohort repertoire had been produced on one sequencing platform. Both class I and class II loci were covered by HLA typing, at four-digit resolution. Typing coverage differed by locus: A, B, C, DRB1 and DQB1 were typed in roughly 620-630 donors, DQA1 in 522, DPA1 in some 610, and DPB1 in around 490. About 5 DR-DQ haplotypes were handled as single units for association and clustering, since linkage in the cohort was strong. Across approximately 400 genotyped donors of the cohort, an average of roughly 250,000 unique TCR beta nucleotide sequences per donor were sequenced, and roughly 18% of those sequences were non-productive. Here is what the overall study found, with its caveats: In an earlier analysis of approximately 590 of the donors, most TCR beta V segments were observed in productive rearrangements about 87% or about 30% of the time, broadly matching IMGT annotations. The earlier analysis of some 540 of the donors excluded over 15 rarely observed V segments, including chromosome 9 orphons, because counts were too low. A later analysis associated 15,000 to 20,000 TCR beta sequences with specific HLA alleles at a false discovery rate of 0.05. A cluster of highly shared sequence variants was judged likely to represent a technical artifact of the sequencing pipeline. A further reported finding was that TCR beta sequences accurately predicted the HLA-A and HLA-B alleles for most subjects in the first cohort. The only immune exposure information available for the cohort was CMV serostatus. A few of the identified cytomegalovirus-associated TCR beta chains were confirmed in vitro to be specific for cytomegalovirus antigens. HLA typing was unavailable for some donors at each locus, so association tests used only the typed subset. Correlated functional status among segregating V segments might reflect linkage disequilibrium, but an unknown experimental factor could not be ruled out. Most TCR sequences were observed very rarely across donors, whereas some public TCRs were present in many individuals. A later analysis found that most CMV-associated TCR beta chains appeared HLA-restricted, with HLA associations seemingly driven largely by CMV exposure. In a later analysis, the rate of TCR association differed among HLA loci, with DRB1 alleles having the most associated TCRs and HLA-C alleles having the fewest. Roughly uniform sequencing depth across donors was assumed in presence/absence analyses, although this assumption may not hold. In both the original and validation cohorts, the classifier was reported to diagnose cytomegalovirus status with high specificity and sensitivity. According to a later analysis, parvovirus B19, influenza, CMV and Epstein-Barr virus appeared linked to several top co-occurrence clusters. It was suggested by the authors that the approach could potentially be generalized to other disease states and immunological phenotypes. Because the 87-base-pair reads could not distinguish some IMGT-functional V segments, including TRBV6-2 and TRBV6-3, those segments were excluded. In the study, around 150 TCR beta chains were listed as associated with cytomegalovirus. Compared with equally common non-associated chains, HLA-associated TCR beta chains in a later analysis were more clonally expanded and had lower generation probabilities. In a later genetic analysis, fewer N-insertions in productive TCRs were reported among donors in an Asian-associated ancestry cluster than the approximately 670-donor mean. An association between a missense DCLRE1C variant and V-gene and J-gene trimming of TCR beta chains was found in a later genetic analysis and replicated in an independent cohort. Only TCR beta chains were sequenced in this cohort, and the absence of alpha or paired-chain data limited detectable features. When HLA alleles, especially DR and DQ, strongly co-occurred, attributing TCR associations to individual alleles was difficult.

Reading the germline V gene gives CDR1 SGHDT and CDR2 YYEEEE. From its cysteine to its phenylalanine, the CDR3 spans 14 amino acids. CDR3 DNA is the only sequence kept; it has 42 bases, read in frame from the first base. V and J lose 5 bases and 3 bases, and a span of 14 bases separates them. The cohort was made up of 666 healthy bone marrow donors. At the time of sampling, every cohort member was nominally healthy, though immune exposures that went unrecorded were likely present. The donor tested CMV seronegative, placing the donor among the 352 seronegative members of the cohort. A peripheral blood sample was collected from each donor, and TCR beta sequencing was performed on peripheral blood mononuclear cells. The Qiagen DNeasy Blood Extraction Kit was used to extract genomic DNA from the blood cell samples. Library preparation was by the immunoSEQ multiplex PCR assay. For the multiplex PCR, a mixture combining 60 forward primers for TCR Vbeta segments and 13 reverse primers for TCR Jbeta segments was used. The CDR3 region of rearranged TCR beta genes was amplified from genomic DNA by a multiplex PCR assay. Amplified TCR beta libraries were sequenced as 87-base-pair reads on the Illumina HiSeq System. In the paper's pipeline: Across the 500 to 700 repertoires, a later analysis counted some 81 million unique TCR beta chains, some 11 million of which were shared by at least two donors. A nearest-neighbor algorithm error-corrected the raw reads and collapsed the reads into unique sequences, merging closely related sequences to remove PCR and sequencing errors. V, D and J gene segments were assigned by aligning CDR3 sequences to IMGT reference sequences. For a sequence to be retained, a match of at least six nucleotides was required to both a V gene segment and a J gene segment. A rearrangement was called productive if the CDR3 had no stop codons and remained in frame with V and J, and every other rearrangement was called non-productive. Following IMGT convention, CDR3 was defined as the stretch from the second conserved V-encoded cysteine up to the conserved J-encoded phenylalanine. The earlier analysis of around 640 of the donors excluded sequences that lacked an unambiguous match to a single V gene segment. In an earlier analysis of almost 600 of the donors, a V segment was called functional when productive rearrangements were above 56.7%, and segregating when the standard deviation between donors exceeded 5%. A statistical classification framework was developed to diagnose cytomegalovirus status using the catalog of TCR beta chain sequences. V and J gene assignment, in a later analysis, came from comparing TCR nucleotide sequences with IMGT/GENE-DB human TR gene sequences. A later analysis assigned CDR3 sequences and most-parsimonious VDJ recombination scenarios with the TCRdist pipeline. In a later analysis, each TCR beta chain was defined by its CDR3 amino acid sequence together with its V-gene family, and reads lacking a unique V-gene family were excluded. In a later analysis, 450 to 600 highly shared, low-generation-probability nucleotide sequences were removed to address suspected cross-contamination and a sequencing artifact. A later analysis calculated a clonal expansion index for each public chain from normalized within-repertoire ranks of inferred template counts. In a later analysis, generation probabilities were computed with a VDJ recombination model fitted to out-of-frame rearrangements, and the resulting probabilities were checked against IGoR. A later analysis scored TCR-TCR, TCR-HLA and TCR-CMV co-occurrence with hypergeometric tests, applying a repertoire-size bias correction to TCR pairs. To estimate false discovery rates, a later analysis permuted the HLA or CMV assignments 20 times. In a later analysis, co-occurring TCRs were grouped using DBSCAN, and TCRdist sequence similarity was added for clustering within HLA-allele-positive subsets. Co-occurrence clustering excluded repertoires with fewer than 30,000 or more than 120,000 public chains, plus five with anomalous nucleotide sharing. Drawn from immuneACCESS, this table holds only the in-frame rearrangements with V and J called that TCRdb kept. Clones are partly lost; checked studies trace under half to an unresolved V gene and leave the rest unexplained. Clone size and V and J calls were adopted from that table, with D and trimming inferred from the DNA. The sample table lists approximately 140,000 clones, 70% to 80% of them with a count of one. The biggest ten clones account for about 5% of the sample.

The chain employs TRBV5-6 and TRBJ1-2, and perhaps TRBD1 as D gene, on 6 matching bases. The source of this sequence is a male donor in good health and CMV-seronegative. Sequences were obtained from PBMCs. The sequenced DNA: TGTGCCAGCAGTCAGGACAGAAGGGACTATGGCTACACCTTC. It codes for CASSQDRRDYGYTF. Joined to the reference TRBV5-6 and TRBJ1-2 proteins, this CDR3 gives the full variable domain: DAGVTQSPTHLIKTRGQQVTLRCSPKSGHDTVSWYQQALGQGPQFIFQYYEEEERQRGNFPDRFSGHQFPNYSSELNVNALLLGDSALYLCASSQDRRDYGYTFGSGTRLTVV.